The entry below describes one TCR beta chain. Its recognized antigen is unknown. No per-base quality is available; no much larger clone lies one base away. The sample comes from a study of pediatric ulcerative colitis (dated by TCRdb to about 2019). Some background on the complete study: Of the ulcerative colitis patients, seven had pancolitis and two had left-sided colitis, and histology in every patient was consistent with ulcerative colitis. From roughly 9 newly diagnosed, treatment-naive pediatric ulcerative colitis patients and a few non-IBD control children, paired blood and rectal samples were collected. By Pediatric Ulcerative Colitis Activity Index, two patients had mild disease, four had moderate disease and three had acute severe colitis. Points the paper makes about the study in general: Blood-derived T cells may have been included in rectal pinch biopsies, especially in patients with overt colitis. A couple of rectal CDR3 clonotypes were detected in all ulcerative colitis patients and were not detected in any of the controls. Compared with controls, ulcerative colitis patients showed significantly higher autologous blood-rectal clonal overlap, a finding that suggests increased T cell trafficking to inflamed tissue. Because repertoires were derived from total lymphocyte DNA, patterns in rare subsets such as regulatory T cells may not have been reflected. Features of the rectal repertoire distinguished controls, mild-moderate colitis patients and acute severe colitis patients, and in acute severe colitis rectal diversity was lower because of clonal expansions. For technical reasons, blood samples from two patients gave substantially fewer templates, and these samples were excluded from the blood-rectal overlap analysis. The healthy control group was small, consisting of only four individuals.

During colonoscopy, one to two pinch biopsies were obtained from the rectum for research. Ulcerative colitis patients had received no immunosuppressive medication before the diagnostic colonoscopy. Before DNA was isolated, the rectal biopsies underwent proteinase K digestion. The Wizard kit (Promega) was used to extract genomic DNA from the blood and intestinal samples. Using the immunoSEQ TRB Survey service, rearranged CDR3 beta regions were amplified from genomic DNA with multiplex V and J primers. To keep sequencing depth equal across samples, survey-level depth of up to 500,000 reads per sample was applied. The libraries were purified and pooled, then sequenced using Illumina technology. For the original study's pipeline: Productive clonality, sample overlap, pairwise scatters, CDR3 beta length, V/D/J gene usage and productiveness were assessed with immunoSEQ online tools. Calculated diversity was the number of unique rearrangements divided by total templates times 100; Shannon and Simpson indices were also computed. Principal component analysis was performed on Z-score normalized data with the R prcomp function and the ggbiplot package. Morisita's index was used to measure clonal overlap between blood and rectum within each subject. The table comes from immuneACCESS by way of TCRdb, which keeps in-frame sequences with V and J called. Part of the clones is missing from these tables; in studies checked, under half for an unresolved V gene and the rest for unknown reasons. V and J calls and clone size are those listed in that table; D and trimming were worked out from the DNA. This sample comprises more than 40,000 clones, about 78% of them detected only once. Around 3.8% of the sample is in the top ten clones.

The source is a girl aged 10 to 17 with moderate ulcerative colitis. Specimen: gut tissue.

The DNA sequence is as follows: TGCGCCAGCAGCCGGGCGACAGGACTTAGCTCCTACGAGCAGTACTTC. It encodes CASSRATGLSSYEQYF. The chain is assembled from TRBV5-1 and TRBJ2-7; a weak D assignment points to TRBD1 (6 bases agree). Measured from the cysteine to the phenylalanine, the CDR3 is 16 residues long. The CDR3 DNA has 48 bases and is translated from base 1. Trimming costs V 4 bases and J 0 bases, and their ends lie 17 bases apart. The germline V gene supplies CDR1 SGHRS and CDR2 YFSETQ.